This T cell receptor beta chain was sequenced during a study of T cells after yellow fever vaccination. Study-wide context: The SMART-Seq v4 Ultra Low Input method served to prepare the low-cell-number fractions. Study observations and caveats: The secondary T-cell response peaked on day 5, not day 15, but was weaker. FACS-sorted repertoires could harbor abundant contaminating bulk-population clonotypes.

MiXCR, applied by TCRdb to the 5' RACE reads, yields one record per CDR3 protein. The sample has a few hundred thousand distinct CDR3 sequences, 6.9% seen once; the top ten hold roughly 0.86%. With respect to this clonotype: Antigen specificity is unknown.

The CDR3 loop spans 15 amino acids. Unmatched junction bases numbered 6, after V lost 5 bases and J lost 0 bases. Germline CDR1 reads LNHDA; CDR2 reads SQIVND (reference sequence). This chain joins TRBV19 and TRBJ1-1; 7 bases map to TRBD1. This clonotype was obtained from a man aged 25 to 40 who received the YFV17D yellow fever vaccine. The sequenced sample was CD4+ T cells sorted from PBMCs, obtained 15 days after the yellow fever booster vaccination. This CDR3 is CASSLPDRMNTEAFF. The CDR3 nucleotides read TGTGCCAGTAGTCTACCGGACAGGATGAACACTGAAGCTTTCTTT.